This T cell receptor beta chain was retrieved from a study of post-analysis software for immune sequencing data. Prepared libraries of TCR beta cDNA carried unique molecular identifiers. TCRdb analysed the PCR reads with MiXCR anew, one entry per CDR3 protein. The sample includes about 430,000 distinct CDR3 sequences, approximately 42% of them seen just once. Study-wide findings and caveats: Five TRBV segments appeared more often in patients than in controls, and TRBV5-6, TRBV5-1 and TRBV20-1 were among these.

The CDR3 spans 16 residues. The germline V gene has CDR1 LGHNA and CDR2 YSLEER. Regarding this clonotype: The antigen is undetermined.

Specimen: blood. The chain carries TRBV4-3 and TRBJ2-1, with D perhaps TRBD1 or TRBD2 (6 bases each). The J call may be mistaken, given a closer DNA end match to TRBJ2-7. The receptor comes from a girl aged 2-9 years with multiple sclerosis. CDR3 nucleotide sequence: TGCGCCAGCAGCCAAGACAGGGGCGGGGTCTACAATGAGCAGTACTTC. Protein: CASSQDRGGVYNEQYF.